Below are 21 T cell receptor beta chains sequenced from a single sample in a study of technical replicates of blood from a handful of donors. This table comes from immunoSEQ multiplex PCR, and its TCRdb copy is limited to in-frame clones, with some not included. The data contain fewer than 85,000 clones, around 96% of them singletons. Sequenced material: T cells isolated from PBMCs. These receptors came from a human donor in good health.

CDR3 protein: CASSNGQAGTQYF. The CDR3 coding sequence is TGTGCCAGTAGTAATGGACAGGCGGGGACCCAGTACTTC. J is TRBJ2-5 and V is TRBV19; TRBD1 matches 7 bases. Losses at the gene ends were 4 bases for V and 7 bases for J; bases not matched to a gene: 6. Looked up from germline, CDR1 is LNHDA and CDR2 is SQIVND (reference sequence). CDR3 length: 13 residues.

V usage is TRBV10-3 and J usage is TRBJ2-1; 7 bases are a match to TRBD2. The CDR3 covers 15 residues. J lost 8 bases, V lost 2 bases, and 9 bases had no gene match. The germline gives CDR1 ENHRY, CDR2 SYGVKD. In DNA, the CDR3 is TGTGCCATCAGTGAGCCGGCGGGAGTACGGGATGAGCAGTTCTTC. It yields the protein CAISEPAGVRDEQFF.

The chain couples TRBV7-9 to TRBJ1-2; D not certain. Germline V lookup: CDR1 SEHNR, CDR2 FQNEAQ (reference sequence). The CDR3 has 15 amino acids. V was cut by 5 bases and J by 2 bases, with 15 bases left in between. The CDR3 here is CASSLGGRKNYGYTF. The CDR3 region has the DNA TGTGCCAGCAGCCTGGGAGGGAGAAAGAACTATGGCTACACCTTC.

This chain joins TRBV2 and TRBJ1-5; TRBD1 might be the D (6 bases). CDR1 is SNHLY, CDR2 FYNNEI, per germline. This CDR3 has 13 residues. The V gene lost 6 bases and the J gene lost 5 bases, with 11 bases spanning the gap. The CDR3 DNA follows: TGTGCCAGCAGGGGGACAACCGATCAGCCCCAGCATTTT. It is translated as CASRGTTDQPQHF.

CDR3: CASSVEGTASETQYF. The CDR3 nucleotides are TGTGCCAGCAGCGTAGAAGGGACAGCCTCGGAGACCCAGTACTTC. The chain employs TRBV9 and TRBJ2-5, with 7 bases fitting TRBD1. In germline, CDR1 is SGDLS, CDR2 YYNGEE. Losses at the gene ends were 0 bases for V and 5 bases for J; bases not matched to a gene: 7. The CDR3 covers 15 residues.

The chain links TRBV7-3 to TRBJ1-2; 8 positions match TRBD1. Germline lookup yields CDR1 SGHTA and CDR2 FQGTGA. The CDR3 sequence is 16 residues long. V lost 3 bases, J lost 4 bases, and 10 bases stayed unmatched. Written as DNA, the CDR3 is TGTGCCAGCAGCTTCAGGGGGGCAGGGGGCAGCTATGGCTACACCTTC. It codes for CASSFRGAGGSYGYTF.

V gene TRBV7-9 combines with J gene TRBJ1-1; 10 bases align to TRBD1. V shed 0 bases and J 10 bases; nucleotides not matched to a gene: 2. Germline CDR1 is SEHNR and CDR2 is FQNEAQ (reference sequence). The CDR3 sequence is 13 residues long. This CDR3 reads CASSLAGDRGAFF. The DNA of the CDR3 is TGTGCCAGCAGCTTAGCGGGGGACAGGGGAGCTTTCTTT. Looking up the rest from reference TRBV7-9 and TRBJ1-1 gives the full variable domain: DTGVSQNPRHKITKRGQNVTFRCDPISEHNRLYWYRQTLGQGPEFLTYFQNEAQLEKSRLLSDRFSAERPKGSFSTLEIQRTEQGDSAMYLCASSLAGDRGAFFGQGTRLTVV.

The chain recombines TRBV14 with TRBJ2-7; maybe TRBD1 (6 bases). The CDR3 sequence is 14 residues long. The V and J ends lost 5 bases and 3 bases respectively, with 14 bases between them. Germline V lookup: CDR1 SGHDN, CDR2 FVKESK. The DNA for the CDR3 is TGTGCCAGCAGCTATCAGGGGATCGTCTACGAGCAGTACTTC. This codes for CASSYQGIVYEQYF.

The V and J genes are TRBV2 and TRBJ1-2; a possible D gene is TRBD1 (5 bases). This CDR3 has 13 residues. Trimming stripped 7 bases from V and 5 bases from J, with 14 bases between. Germline CDR1 is SNHLY and CDR2 is FYNNEI. CDR3 in amino acids: CASKGEAGYGYTF. CDR3 bases: TGTGCCAGCAAAGGGGAGGCGGGTTATGGCTACACCTTC.

The rearrangement uses TRBV28 and TRBJ2-6; TRBD2 matches 7 bases. Unmatched junction bases numbered 6, after V lost 6 bases and J lost 1 base. Germline loops: CDR1 MDHEN, CDR2 SYDVKM. The CDR3 loop spans 16 amino acids. The CDR3 DNA reads TGTGCCAGCAGGCCCCCAGCGGGGTCTGGGGCCAACGTCCTGACTTTC. It is translated as CASRPPAGSGANVLTF.

The V gene is TRBV27, the J gene TRBJ2-1; TRBD2 matches 10 bases. Germline-derived CDR1 and CDR2 are MNHEY and SMNVEV (reference sequence). The ends lost 4 bases at V and 5 bases at J; junction bases unmatched: 17. The CDR3 has 19 residues. The CDR3 spells CASSSPRVLAGAYHNEQFF. DNA for the CDR3: TGTGCCAGCAGTTCTCCCAGGGTTCTAGCGGGAGCGTACCACAATGAGCAGTTCTTC.

V is TRBV5-6 and J is TRBJ1-1; D may be TRBD1 (5 bases). The ends were cut back, 3 bases at V and 0 bases at J, with 12 bases in the middle. This CDR3 region has 15 residues. Germline CDR1 reads SGHDT; CDR2 reads YYEEEE. In DNA form, the CDR3 reads TGTGCCAGCAGCTCAGGGTTTCTGGTGAACACTGAAGCTTTCTTT. Amino acids: CASSSGFLVNTEAFF.

The chain carries TRBV11-2 and TRBJ2-7, with TRBD2 identical over 7 bases. In germline, CDR1 is SGHAT, CDR2 FQNNGV. The junction had 8 bases not matched to a gene; V was cut back by 1 base and J by 5 bases. This CDR3 has 15 amino acids. The CDR3 coding sequence is TGTGCCAGCAGCTTAGTCGGCGGGAGTCCCCACGAGCAGTACTTC. Residues: CASSLVGGSPHEQYF.

The chain links TRBV20-1 to TRBJ2-1; 9 bases agree with TRBD2. Germline V gene sequence: CDR1 DFQATT, CDR2 SNEGSKA (reference sequence). The length of the CDR3 is 11 residues. Germline trimming cut 7 bases from V and 6 bases from J; bases unmatched to any gene: 1. CDR3 in amino acids: CSVAGVNEQFF. CDR3 DNA: TGCAGTGTAGCGGGGGTCAATGAGCAGTTCTTC.

Details on this clone: The junction does not match germline at one end; this may be a read error. The chain employs TRBV7-7 and TRBJ2-5; 8 nucleotides match TRBD1. Germline V lookup: CDR1 SSHAT, CDR2 FNYEAQ (reference sequence). The CDR3 runs to 15 residues. The CDR3 spells CASSKTGADLETQYF. CDR3 nucleotides: TGTGCTAGCAGCAAGACAGGGGCCGACCTAGAGACCCAGTACTTC.

J is TRBJ2-1 and V is TRBV18; D may be TRBD2 (5 bases). V lost 3 bases to trimming and J lost 10 bases, with 13 bases between them. The CDR3 loop spans 13 amino acids. Looked up from germline, CDR1 is KGHSH and CDR2 is LQKENI. Written as DNA, the CDR3 is TGTGCCAGCTCACCCTACCATAGGGAGGAGCAGTTCTTC. This codes for CASSPYHREEQFF.

V usage is TRBV27 and J usage is TRBJ2-2; TRBD1 might be the D (6 bases). The V gene lost 2 bases and the J gene lost 7 bases, with 11 bases spanning the gap. This CDR3 region has 14 residues. Germline V lookup: CDR1 MNHEY, CDR2 SMNVEV (reference sequence). The DNA of the CDR3 is TGTGCCAGCAGTTTAACAGGGTCGGGCGGGGAGCTGTTTTTT. This codes for CASSLTGSGGELFF.

The chain joins TRBV6-6 to TRBJ1-5; D gene unclear. Per the germline V gene, CDR1 is MNHNY and CDR2 is SVGAGI (reference sequence). V lost 5 bases and J lost 4, with 12 bases in between. CDR3 size: 14 residues. The CDR3 is CASSPTTGNQPQHF. The CDR3 region has the DNA TGTGCCAGCAGTCCGACGACGGGTAATCAGCCCCAGCATTTT.

The gene calls are TRBV23-1 and TRBJ2-1; 15 bases match TRBD2. TRBV23-1 is placed among ORFs of uncertain function. V gave up 4 bases and J gave up 7 bases; unmatched junction bases: 2. The length of the CDR3 is 15 residues. The CDR3 bases are TGCGCCAGCAGTCTAGGGACTAGCGGGGGGAATGAGCAGTTCTTC. Its protein is CASSLGTSGGNEQFF.

V and J are TRBV27 and TRBJ1-1; D is unresolved. Germline V gene data show CDR1 as MNHEY and CDR2 as SMNVEV (reference sequence). V lost 2 bases and J 3 bases, leaving 7 bases between the germline ends. This CDR3 has 13 residues. CDR3: CASSLERHTEAFF. CDR3 in DNA: TGTGCCAGCAGTTTAGAGAGGCACACTGAAGCTTTCTTT.

The V gene is TRBV7-2, the J gene TRBJ2-7; D is unclear. The V end lost 4 bases, the J end lost 2 bases, and 21 bases lay between the germline ends. The CDR3 runs to 17 residues. Germline-derived CDR1 and CDR2 are SGHTA and FQGNSA. The CDR3 nucleotides read TGTGCCAGCAGCTCCTACTTTAGGCAGCGTTCAGCCTACGAGCAGTACTTC. Its protein is CASSSYFRQRSAYEQYF.